These 20 T cell receptor beta chains originate from one sample sequenced in a study of response to subunit inactivated influenza vaccine. TCRdb reprocessed the RT-PCR reads via MiXCR and lists one record per CDR3 protein. The repertoire includes hundreds of thousands of distinct CDR3 sequences, 10% to 12% of them detected once, and roughly 9.6% sits in the top ten. The same sample was also studied in work on T cells expressing NK-cell markers. This second report adds: A 5'RACE template switching approach incorporating UMIs was used to make TCR beta cDNA.

This material consisted of PBMCs from blood, taken on the day of vaccination. The receptors were sampled from a man in his forties or fifties who received an inactivated influenza vaccine.

This clonotype was recorded many times. V gene TRBV27 combines with J gene TRBJ2-7, with D tentatively TRBD2 (6 bases). The CDR3 runs to 15 residues. Per the germline V gene, CDR1 is MNHEY and CDR2 is SMNVEV (reference sequence). V gave up 5 bases and J gave up 0 bases, with 14 bases separating them. Here the CDR3 DNA reads TGTGCCAGCAGTCCAGATAGCGGACCCTCCTACGAGCAGTACTTC. Its translation is CASSPDSGPSYEQYF.

This clonotype has just a few counts. The V and J genes are TRBV7-9 and TRBJ2-1, with D possibly TRBD2 on 5 matching bases. Trimming left V 7 bases short and J 2 bases short, with 15 bases between. The CDR3 has 15 residues. The germline gives CDR1 SEHNR, CDR2 FQNEAQ (reference sequence). DNA of the CDR3: TGTGCCAGCATCCTAGGAAGTAGCGCCTACAATGAGCAGTTCTTC. Protein sequence: CASILGSSAYNEQFF.

V usage is TRBV3-1 and J usage is TRBJ2-1; D gene unclear. Germline assignment: CDR1 LGHDT and CDR2 YNNKEL (reference sequence). CDR3 length equals 14 residues. V was cut by 1 base and J by 8 bases, with 12 bases left in between. CDR3 DNA: TGTGCCAGCAGCCAAGGTCATGGGCGTTATGAGCAGTTCTTC. It is translated as CASSQGHGRYEQFF.

The rearrangement uses TRBV27 and TRBJ2-3, with 13 bases aligning to TRBD2. The junction had 4 bases not matched to a gene; V was cut back by 2 bases and J by 8 bases. There are 15 residues in the CDR3. The germline V gene has CDR1 MNHEY and CDR2 SMNVEV (reference sequence). DNA of the CDR3: TGTGCCAGCAGTTTAAGCACTAGCGGGGGGGGTACGCAGTATTTT. As protein: CASSLSTSGGGTQYF.

In this sample, this clonotype turned up a few times. The V call is TRBV14, the J call TRBJ1-3; no firm D call. Germline V CDR1 and CDR2: SGHDN, FVKESK. The CDR3 is 17 residues long. The ends were cut back, 0 bases at V and 7 bases at J, with 19 bases in the middle. The CDR3 DNA sequence: TGTGCCAGCAGCCAAGAAGTTTTCATAGGGAAAAGGAACACCATATATTTT. Its protein product is CASSQEVFIGKRNTIYF.

This clonotype was recorded a few times. The V call is TRBV5-1, the J call TRBJ2-5, with 11 bases matching TRBD1. Germline V CDR1 and CDR2: SGHRS, YFSETQ. After removal of 4 bases from V and 4 bases from J, the junction contained 6 bases not matched to a gene. The CDR3 runs to 15 residues. This CDR3 reads CASSPGQGAGETQYF. In DNA form, the CDR3 reads TGCGCCAGCAGCCCCGGACAGGGGGCCGGAGAGACCCAGTACTTC.

This clonotype was counted a few times. The chain carries TRBV29-1 and TRBJ2-7; 9 bases are shared with TRBD2. The V gene's germline CDR1 is SQVTM and CDR2 ANQGSEA. The V segment lost 8 bases and the J segment 0 bases; nucleotides outside the gene matches: 8. CDR3 length equals 14 residues. The CDR3 DNA follows: TGCAGCCGGTGGCTAGCGGGAAACTCCTACGAGCAGTACTTC. Translation: CSRWLAGNSYEQYF.

The rearrangement links TRBV6-2 or TRBV6-3 to TRBJ1-1; D possibly corresponds to TRBD1 (5 bases). Trimming left V 5 bases short and J 3 bases short, with 7 bases between. Germline V lookup: CDR1 MNHEY, CDR2 SVGEGT. The length of the CDR3 is 12 residues. The CDR3 DNA is TGTGCCAGCAGTGGGACGCACACTGAAGCTTTCTTT. Translating gives CASSGTHTEAFF.

This rearrangement joins TRBV6-5 to TRBJ2-1; TRBD2 matches 12 bases. This CDR3 has 15 amino acids. Germline V gene lookup returns CDR1 MNHEY and CDR2 SVGAGI. V trimming: 4 bases; J trimming: 8 bases; junction bases outside the gene matches: 6. The CDR3 sequence: CASSFPGLAGHEQFF. The CDR3 bases are TGTGCCAGCAGTTTCCCGGGACTAGCGGGCCATGAGCAGTTCTTC.

This chain links TRBV5-1 with TRBJ2-3; possibly TRBD1 for D (6 bases). The V end lost 0 bases, the J end lost 5 bases, and 16 bases lay between the germline ends. The CDR3 runs to 16 residues. CDR1 SGHRS and CDR2 YFSETQ come from the germline V gene. CDR3 DNA sequence: TGCGCCAGCAGCTTGGACAGGGCCCCAGGTATAGATACGCAGTATTTT. Translating gives CASSLDRAPGIDTQYF.

This clonotype was recorded at least ten times. This chain links TRBV6-2 or TRBV6-3 with TRBJ2-5; 13 bases agree with TRBD2. V dropped 6 bases and J dropped 3; count of bases not matched to a gene: 7. The germline V gene has CDR1 MNHEY and CDR2 SVGEGT. CDR3 length: 16 residues. CDR3 amino acids: CASSGLAGVIEETQYF. CDR3 DNA sequence: TGTGCCAGCAGCGGACTAGCGGGGGTCATAGAAGAGACCCAGTACTTC.

This clonotype was observed a few times. This sequence joins TRBV4-1 and TRBJ2-7; 10 positions match TRBD2. The CDR3 loop spans 17 amino acids. Germline-derived CDR1 and CDR2 are MGHRA and YSYEKL. The ends lost 0 bases at V and 3 bases at J; junction bases unmatched: 8. The CDR3 protein is CASSQDRGTSGDYEQYF. The CDR3 DNA is TGCGCCAGCAGCCAAGATAGGGGAACTAGCGGGGACTACGAGCAGTACTTC.

This clonotype appeared a few times. The chain joins TRBV5-1 to TRBJ2-1; D ambiguous. This CDR3 spans 13 amino acids. Germline values: CDR1 SGHRS, CDR2 YFSETQ. The V end lost 1 base, the J end lost 12 bases, and 14 bases lay between the germline ends. CDR3 amino acids: CASSLNSRPGQFF. In nucleotides, the CDR3 is TGCGCCAGCAGCTTGAACTCGAGACCGGGGCAGTTCTTC.

This clonotype was counted between two and nine times. The chain employs TRBV19 and TRBJ2-1, with 7 positions matching TRBD2. V shed 6 bases, J shed 5 bases, and the junction held 10 bases outside the gene matches. The germline V gene has CDR1 LNHDA and CDR2 SQIVND (reference sequence). The CDR3 consists of 15 residues. DNA for the CDR3: TGTGCCAGTAGGGGACTAAGGACGCGGAACAATGAGCAGTTCTTC. The encoded protein is CASRGLRTRNNEQFF.

The chain couples TRBV12-3 or TRBV12-4 to TRBJ1-5, with D possibly TRBD1 on 5 matching bases. The CDR3 runs to 14 residues. Trimming left V 7 bases short and J 3 bases short, with 13 bases between. CDR3 loop: CASTEEGNNQPQHF. For the CDR3, the DNA is TGTGCCAGCACCGAAGAGGGGAACAATCAGCCCCAGCATTTT.

The rearrangement links TRBV3-1 to TRBJ2-6, with D hard to call. Trimming shortened V by 1 base and J by 0 bases, and 7 bases separated the two germline ends. The CDR3 extends over 16 amino acids. Germline CDR1 reads LGHDT; CDR2 reads YNNKEL (reference sequence). The CDR3 region has the DNA TGTGCCAGCAGCCAAGTTTGGGCCTCTGGGGCCAACGTCCTGACTTTC. Encoded protein: CASSQVWASGANVLTF.

This clonotype appeared many times. V usage is TRBV4-1 and J usage is TRBJ2-3, with TRBD2 matching 12 bases. The CDR3 spans 17 residues. CDR1 and CDR2 (germline): MGHRA, YSYEKL. V lost 4 bases, J lost 5 bases, and 10 bases stayed unmatched. The CDR3 here is CASSLRSSGGAKDTQYF. The CDR3 coding sequence is TGCGCCAGCAGCCTGAGGTCTAGCGGGGGGGCGAAAGATACGCAGTATTTT.

This clonotype was counted between two and nine times. This chain connects TRBV21-1 to TRBJ2-3; the table calls TRBD2, which could not be checked here. TRBV21-1 is termed a pseudogene. The CDR3 contains 19 residues. The CDR3 DNA is TGTGCCAGTTCGAAAGAGGATGGGCCGACTGAAACGAGCACAGATACGCAGTATTTT. Translating gives CASSKEDGPTETSTDTQYF.

V and J are TRBV9 and TRBJ2-2, with D tentatively TRBD2 (5 bases). The V end was cut by 4 bases, the J end by 2 bases, with 15 bases between. Looked up from germline, CDR1 is SGDLS and CDR2 is YYNGEE. There are 16 residues in the CDR3. The CDR3, as DNA: TGTGCCAGCAGCTCGGGATGGGGAGTAAACACCGGGGAGCTGTTTTTT. Translating it yields CASSSGWGVNTGELFF.

The chain uses TRBV12-3 or TRBV12-4 and TRBJ2-4; D may be TRBD1 or TRBD2 (6 bases each). The CDR3 is 15 residues long. V was pared by 6 bases and J by 3 bases, with 15 bases between. CDR3 protein: CASSPRGRVKNIQYF. For the CDR3, the DNA is TGTGCCAGCAGCCCTCGGGGGCGCGTCAAAAACATTCAGTACTTC.